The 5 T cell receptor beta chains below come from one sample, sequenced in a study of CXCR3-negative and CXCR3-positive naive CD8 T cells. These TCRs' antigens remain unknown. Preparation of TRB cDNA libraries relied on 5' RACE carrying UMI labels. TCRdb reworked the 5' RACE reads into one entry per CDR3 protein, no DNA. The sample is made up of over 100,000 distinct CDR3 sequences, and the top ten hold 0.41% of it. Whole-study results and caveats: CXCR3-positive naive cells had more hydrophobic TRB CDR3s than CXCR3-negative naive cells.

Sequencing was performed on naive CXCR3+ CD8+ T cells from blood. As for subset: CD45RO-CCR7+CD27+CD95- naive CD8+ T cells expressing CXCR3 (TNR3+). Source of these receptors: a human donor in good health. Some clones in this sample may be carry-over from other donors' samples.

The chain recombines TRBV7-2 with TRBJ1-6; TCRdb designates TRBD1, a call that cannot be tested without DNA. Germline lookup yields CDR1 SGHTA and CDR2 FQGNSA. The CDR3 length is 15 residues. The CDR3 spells CASSLNPGTGSPLHF.

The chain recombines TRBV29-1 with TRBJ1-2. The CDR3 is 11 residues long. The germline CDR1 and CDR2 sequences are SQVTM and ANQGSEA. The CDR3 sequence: CSVKENYGYTF.

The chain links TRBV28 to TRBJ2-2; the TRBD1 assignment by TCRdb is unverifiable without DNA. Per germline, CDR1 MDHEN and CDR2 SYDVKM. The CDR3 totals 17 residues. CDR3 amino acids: CASSHPRQTANTGELFF.

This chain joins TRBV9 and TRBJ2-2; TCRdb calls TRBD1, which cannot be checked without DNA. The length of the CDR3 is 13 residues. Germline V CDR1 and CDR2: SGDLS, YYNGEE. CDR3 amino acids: CASSIQGTGELFF.

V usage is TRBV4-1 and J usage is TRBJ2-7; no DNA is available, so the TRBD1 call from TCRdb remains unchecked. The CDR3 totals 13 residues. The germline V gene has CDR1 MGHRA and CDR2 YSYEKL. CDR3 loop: CASSQQGDYEQYF.